Listed here are 18 T cell receptor beta chains from one sample, sequenced in a study of lymphopenia after photon versus proton radiotherapy (dated by TCRdb to about 2019). Libraries were prepared through the immunoSEQ multiplex PCR assay. Held by TCRdb, this immuneACCESS table contains in-frame sequences only and omits some clones. Under half of the omission traces to an unresolved V gene where checked; the cause of the rest is unknown. Counted in this sample were around 22,000 clones; 84% of them appeared once. Of the sample, roughly a quarter falls within the top ten clones. The sample consisted of peripheral blood, taken from a patient treated with photon-based radiotherapy. Receptor source: a man aged 35 to 55 with gastric cancer.

This clone was seen a few times. The V gene is TRBV6-5, the J gene TRBJ2-5; D remains ambiguous. Trimming removed 4 bases from V and 1 base from J, with 10 bases in between. Germline V gene sequence: CDR1 MNHEY, CDR2 SVGAGI. CDR3 length equals 14 residues. The CDR3 protein is CASSSRHLQETQYF. The DNA for the CDR3 is TGTGCCAGCAGTTCCAGACATCTCCAAGAGACCCAGTACTTC.

The V call is TRBV12-1, the J call TRBJ1-5. TRBV12-1 is labeled a pseudogene. The CDR3 spans 13 residues. CDR3 DNA sequence: TGTGCCAGCAGCCAAAGTAGCAATCAGCCCCAGCATTTT. Its protein is CASSQSSNQPQHF.

This sequence joins TRBV7-3 and TRBJ2-7; D may be TRBD2 (6 bases). V gave up 5 bases and J gave up 5 bases, with 19 bases separating them. Germline-derived CDR1 and CDR2 are SGHTA and FQGTGA. The CDR3 sequence is 15 residues long. CDR3 sequence reads: CASSPTGGISDEQYF. The DNA for the CDR3 is TGTGCCAGCAGCCCGACCGGAGGGATTAGCGACGAGCAGTACTTC.

This clone was counted only a few times. The chain links TRBV5-1 to TRBJ2-1; D possibly corresponds to TRBD1 (6 bases). This CDR3 is built from 14 residues. Trimming left V 0 bases short and J 5 bases short, with 9 bases between. CDR1 SGHRS and CDR2 YFSETQ come from the germline V gene. CDR3 region: CASSLGGPHNEQFF. The CDR3, as DNA: TGCGCCAGCAGCTTGGGGGGGCCCCACAATGAGCAGTTCTTC.

V and J are TRBV10-3 and TRBJ1-4; no clear D gene. V gave up 5 bases and J gave up 6 bases, with 16 bases separating them. The CDR3 sequence is 15 residues long. Per germline, CDR1 ENHRY and CDR2 SYGVKD. CDR3 protein: CAISPGLGGDEKLFF. CDR3 DNA: TGTGCCATCAGTCCCGGGTTAGGCGGGGATGAAAAACTGTTTTTT.

This clone was observed a few times. The chain recombines TRBV7-9 with TRBJ1-2, with a tentative D call TRBD1 (6 bases). The CDR3 has 13 residues. The germline V gene has CDR1 SEHNR and CDR2 FQNEAQ (reference sequence). Trimming left V 8 bases short and J 8 bases short, with 18 bases between. The CDR3 sequence is CASLGTSRGGYTF. In nucleotides, the CDR3 is TGTGCCAGCCTAGGGACGAGCAGGGGAGGCTACACCTTC.

The V call is TRBV2, the J call TRBJ1-1; no reliable D call. Between the trimmed V and J ends, which lost 6 bases and 4 bases, there was a span of 24 bases. The CDR3 sequence is 17 residues long. The germline CDR1 and CDR2 sequences are SNHLY and FYNNEI. The CDR3, as DNA: TGTGCCAGCAGGGTGGTTGGTAGTGTGGCAGAGGGCACTGAAGCTTTCTTT. This sequence encodes CASRVVGSVAEGTEAFF.

CDR3 nucleotides: TGTGCCAGCAGTGGGACCCGGGACTGGGTCTCCTACGAGCAGTACTTC. Encoded protein: CASSGTRDWVSYEQYF. The rearrangement joins TRBV6-1 to TRBJ2-7; D possibly corresponds to TRBD2 (6 bases). The CDR3 has 16 amino acids. Deletions cut 4 bases from V and 0 bases from J, with 16 bases between. Per the germline V gene, CDR1 is MNHNS and CDR2 is SASEGT.

The chain uses TRBV30 and TRBJ1-5, with TRBD1 as a possible D gene (5 bases). The germline CDR1 and CDR2 sequences are GTSNPN and SVGIG (reference sequence). The germline V and J ends were trimmed by 2 bases and 5 bases, with 13 bases remaining between them. This CDR3 contains 14 residues. CDR3 sequence reads: CAWSTGTDYQPQHF. The CDR3, as DNA: TGTGCCTGGAGTACCGGGACGGATTATCAGCCCCAGCATTTT. The full variable domain, in which reference TRBV30 and TRBJ1-5 provide the parts outside the CDR3, is SQTIHQWPATLVQPVGSPLSLECTVEGTSNPNLYWYRQAAGRGLQLLFYSVGIGQISSEVPQNLSASRPQDRQFILSSKKLLLSDSGFYLCAWSTGTDYQPQHFGDGTRLSIL.

The rearrangement links TRBV19 to TRBJ1-1; 9 bases agree with TRBD1. CDR1 and CDR2 from the germline V gene are LNHDA and SQIVND (reference sequence). The V gene end was trimmed by 8 bases and the J gene end by 3 bases; junction bases not matched to a gene: 4. The CDR3 spans 13 residues. CDR3 sequence reads: CASLQGADTEAFF. Written as DNA, the CDR3 is TGTGCCAGTTTACAGGGGGCTGACACTGAAGCTTTCTTT. Looking up the rest from reference TRBV19 and TRBJ1-1 gives the full variable domain: DGGITQSPKYLFRKEGQNVTLSCEQNLNHDAMYWYRQDPGQGLRLIYYSQIVNDFQKGDIAEGYSVSREKKESFPLTVTSAQKNPTAFYLCASLQGADTEAFFGQGTRLTVV.

This chain joins TRBV5-1 and TRBJ2-7; a possible D gene is TRBD2 (6 bases). The V and J ends lost 0 bases and 2 bases respectively, with 9 bases between them. The CDR3 runs 14 residues. CDR1 and CDR2 (germline): SGHRS, YFSETQ. For the CDR3, the DNA is TGCGCCAGCAGCTTGGAACTAGCTACCTACGAGCAGTACTTC. This codes for CASSLELATYEQYF.

The chain joins TRBV25-1 to TRBJ2-4, with D unresolved. The ends were cut back, 3 bases at V and 10 bases at J, with 13 bases in the middle. The germline gives CDR1 MGHDK, CDR2 SYGVNS. This CDR3 comprises 13 residues. CDR3 sequence reads: CASSEGDLGIQYF. For the CDR3, the DNA is TGTGCCAGCAGTGAGGGTGATCTGGGGATTCAGTACTTC.

The gene calls are TRBV5-6 and TRBJ1-5; D is perhaps TRBD1 (5 bases). The CDR3 is made up of 14 amino acids. The ends were cut back, 3 bases at V and 5 bases at J, with 12 bases in the middle. Germline values: CDR1 SGHDT, CDR2 YYEEEE. The CDR3 DNA reads TGTGCCAGCAGCTATACAGGAGGGCATCAGCCCCAGCATTTT. This codes for CASSYTGGHQPQHF.

The J gene is TRBJ2-5, the V gene TRBV5-1; TRBD1 matches 8 bases. Trimming at V came to 4 bases and at J to 1 base, leaving 3 bases not matched to a gene. Looked up from germline, CDR1 is SGHRS and CDR2 is YFSETQ. The CDR3 extends over 14 amino acids. CDR3 DNA: TGCGCCAGCAGCCAAGGGACAGGCCAAGAGACCCAGTACTTC. Translated: CASSQGTGQETQYF.

CDR3 in amino acids: CASPSGTSGGDMNTGELFF. In DNA, the CDR3 is TGCGCCAGTCCATCCGGGACTAGCGGGGGTGATATGAACACCGGGGAGCTGTTTTTT. The V gene is TRBV10-1, the J gene TRBJ2-2; 14 nucleotides line up with TRBD2. The length of the CDR3 is 19 residues. V trimming: 9 bases; J trimming: 1 base; junction bases outside the gene matches: 13. CDR1 is WNHNN, CDR2 SYGVQD, per germline (reference sequence).

This chain uses TRBV5-4 with TRBJ1-4, with TRBD1 matching 9 bases. The length of the CDR3 is 14 residues. V was pared by 5 bases and J by 8 bases, with 7 bases of the junction left unmatched. From germline, CDR1 is SGHNT and CDR2 YYREEE (reference sequence). CDR3 bases: TGTGCCAGCAGTTGGGACAGGGCCGGCGAAAAACTGTTTTTT. Protein: CASSWDRAGEKLFF.

This sequence joins TRBV7-2 and TRBJ2-1; 12 bases match TRBD2. Per the germline V gene, CDR1 is SGHTA and CDR2 is FQGNSA. V gave up 5 bases and J gave up 8 bases; unmatched junction bases: 13. CDR3 length: 17 amino acids. In DNA form, the CDR3 reads TGTGCCAGCAGCCTAAGAGAGGGGACTAGCGGGTTGCATGAGCAGTTCTTC. It codes for CASSLREGTSGLHEQFF.

This chain connects TRBV29-1 to TRBJ1-5, with D uncertain. Per the germline V gene, CDR1 is SQVTM and CDR2 is ANQGSEA. Trimming shortened V by 4 bases and J by 2 bases, and 9 bases separated the two germline ends. The CDR3 is 13 residues long. The CDR3 spells CSVGREGNQPQHF. The DNA of the CDR3 is TGCAGCGTTGGAAGGGAAGGCAATCAGCCCCAGCATTTT.